This T cell receptor beta chain stems from a study of T cells after yellow fever vaccination. This clonotype came up many times. V lost 5 bases and J 9 bases, leaving 20 bases between the germline ends. The CDR3 is made up of 15 amino acids. In germline, CDR1 is SGHTA, CDR2 FQGNSA. TCRdb re-analysed the 5' RACE reads in MiXCR, keeping a single row per CDR3 protein. The repertoire holds 110,000 to 150,000 distinct CDR3 sequences, with 5% to 8% as singletons. The chain couples TRBV7-2 to TRBJ2-1; D tentatively fits TRBD1 or TRBD2 (6 bases each). The receptor's source is a man aged 25 to 40 who received the YFV17D yellow fever vaccine. The material was CD4+ T cells sorted from PBMCs, obtained 10 days after the yellow fever booster vaccination. The chain's CDR3 is CASSVLNRGQGEQFF. The CDR3 coding sequence is TGTGCCAGCAGCGTCCTGAATCGGGGGCAGGGTGAGCAGTTCTTC.